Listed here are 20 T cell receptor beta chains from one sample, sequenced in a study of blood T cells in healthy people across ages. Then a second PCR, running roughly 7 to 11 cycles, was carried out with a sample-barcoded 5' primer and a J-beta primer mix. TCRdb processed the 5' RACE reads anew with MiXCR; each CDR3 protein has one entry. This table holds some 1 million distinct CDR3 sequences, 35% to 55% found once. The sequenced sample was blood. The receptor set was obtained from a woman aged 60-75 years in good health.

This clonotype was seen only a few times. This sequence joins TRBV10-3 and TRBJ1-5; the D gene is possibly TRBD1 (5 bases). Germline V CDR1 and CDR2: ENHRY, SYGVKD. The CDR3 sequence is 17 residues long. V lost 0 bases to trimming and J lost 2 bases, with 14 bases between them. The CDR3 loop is CAISESTAGYGNQPQHF. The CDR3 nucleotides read TGTGCCATCAGTGAGTCGACCGCAGGGTACGGCAATCAGCCCCAGCATTTT.

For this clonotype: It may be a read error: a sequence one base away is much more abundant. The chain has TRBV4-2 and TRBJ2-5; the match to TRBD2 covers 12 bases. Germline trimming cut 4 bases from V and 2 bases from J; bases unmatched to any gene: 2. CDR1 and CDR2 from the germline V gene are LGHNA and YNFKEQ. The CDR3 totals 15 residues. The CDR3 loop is CASSRTSGVQETQYF. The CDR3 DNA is TGTGCCAGCAGCCGGACTAGCGGGGTTCAAGAGACCCAGTACTTC.

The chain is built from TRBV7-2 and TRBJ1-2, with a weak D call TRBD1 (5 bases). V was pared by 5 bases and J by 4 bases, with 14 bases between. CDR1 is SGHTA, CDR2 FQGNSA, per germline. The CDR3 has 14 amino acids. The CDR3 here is CASSHPRVSYGYTF. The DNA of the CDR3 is TGTGCCAGCAGCCACCCCAGGGTGAGCTATGGCTACACCTTC.

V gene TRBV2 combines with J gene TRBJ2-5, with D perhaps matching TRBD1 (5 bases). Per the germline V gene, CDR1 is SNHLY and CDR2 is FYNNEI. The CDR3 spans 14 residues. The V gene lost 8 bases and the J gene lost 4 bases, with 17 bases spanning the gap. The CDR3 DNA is TGTGCCAGCGGGCAATGTGGGGCTAGAGAGACCCAGTACTTC. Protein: CASGQCGARETQYF. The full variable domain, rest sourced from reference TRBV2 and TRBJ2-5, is EPEVTQTPSHQVTQMGQEVILRCVPISNHLYFYWYRQILGQKVEFLVSFYNNEISEKSEIFDDQFSVERPDGSNFTLKIRSTKLEDSAMYFCASGQCGARETQYFGPGTRLLVL.

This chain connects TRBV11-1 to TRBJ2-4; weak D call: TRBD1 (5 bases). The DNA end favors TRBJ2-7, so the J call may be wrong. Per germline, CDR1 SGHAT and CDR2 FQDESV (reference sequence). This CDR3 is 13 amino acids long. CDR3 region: CASSSLDNYEQYF. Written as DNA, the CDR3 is TGTGCCAGCAGCTCCCTGGACAACTACGAGCAGTACTTC.

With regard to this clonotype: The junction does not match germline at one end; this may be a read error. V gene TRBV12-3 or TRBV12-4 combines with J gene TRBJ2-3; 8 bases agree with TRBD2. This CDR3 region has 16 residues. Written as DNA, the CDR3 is TGTGCCAGCAGCTTAGGGACCAGCGGGAGCACAGATACGCGGTATTTT. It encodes CASSLGTSGSTDTRYF.

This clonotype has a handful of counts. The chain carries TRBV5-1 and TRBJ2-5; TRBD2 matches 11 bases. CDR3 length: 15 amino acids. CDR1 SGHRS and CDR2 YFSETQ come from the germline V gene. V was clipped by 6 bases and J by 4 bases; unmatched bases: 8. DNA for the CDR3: TGCGCCAGCATCACGGGACTAGCGGAGCCAGAGACCCAGTACTTC. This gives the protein CASITGLAEPETQYF.

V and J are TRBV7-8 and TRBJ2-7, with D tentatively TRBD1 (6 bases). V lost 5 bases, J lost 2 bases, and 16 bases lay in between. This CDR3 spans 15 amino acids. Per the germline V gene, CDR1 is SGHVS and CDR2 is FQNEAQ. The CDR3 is CASSPGQRAPYEQYF. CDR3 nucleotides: TGTGCCAGCAGCCCTGGACAGAGGGCCCCCTACGAGCAGTACTTC.

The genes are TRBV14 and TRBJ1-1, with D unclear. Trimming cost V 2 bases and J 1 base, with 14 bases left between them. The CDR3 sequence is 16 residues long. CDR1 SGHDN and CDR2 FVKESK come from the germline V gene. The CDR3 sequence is CASSQSIGVENTEAFF. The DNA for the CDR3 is TGTGCCAGCAGCCAATCTATCGGGGTTGAGAACACTGAAGCTTTCTTT.

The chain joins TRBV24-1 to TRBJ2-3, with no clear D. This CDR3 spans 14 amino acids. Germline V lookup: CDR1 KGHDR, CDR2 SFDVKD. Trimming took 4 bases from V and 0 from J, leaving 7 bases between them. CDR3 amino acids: CATSDRTSTDTQYF. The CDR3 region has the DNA TGTGCCACCAGTGACCGGACCAGCACAGATACGCAGTATTTT.

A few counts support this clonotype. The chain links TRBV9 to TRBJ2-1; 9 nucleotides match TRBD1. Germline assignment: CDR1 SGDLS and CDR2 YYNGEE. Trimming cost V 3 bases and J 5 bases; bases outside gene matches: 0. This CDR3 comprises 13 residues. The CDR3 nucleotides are TGTGCCAGCAGCGACAGGGGGCACAATGAGCAGTTCTTC. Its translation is CASSDRGHNEQFF.

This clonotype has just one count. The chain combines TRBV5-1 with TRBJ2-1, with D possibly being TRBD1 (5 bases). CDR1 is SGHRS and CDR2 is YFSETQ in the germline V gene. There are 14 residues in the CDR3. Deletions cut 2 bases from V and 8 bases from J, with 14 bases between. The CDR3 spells CASSFSQGIYEQFF. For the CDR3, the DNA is TGCGCCAGCAGCTTTAGTCAGGGTATATATGAGCAGTTCTTC.

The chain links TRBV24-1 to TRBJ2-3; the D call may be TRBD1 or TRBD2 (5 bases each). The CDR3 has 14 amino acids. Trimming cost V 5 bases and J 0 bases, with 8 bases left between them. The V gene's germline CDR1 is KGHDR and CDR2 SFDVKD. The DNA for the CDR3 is TGTGCCACCAGTGGTGGGGACAGCACAGATACGCAGTATTTT. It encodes CATSGGDSTDTQYF.

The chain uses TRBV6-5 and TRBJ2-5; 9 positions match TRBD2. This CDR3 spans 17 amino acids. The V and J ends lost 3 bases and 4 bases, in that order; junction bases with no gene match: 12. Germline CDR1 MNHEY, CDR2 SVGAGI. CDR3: CASSYSPVGAGGETQYF. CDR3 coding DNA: TGTGCCAGCAGTTATTCCCCCGTTGGAGCGGGAGGAGAGACCCAGTACTTC.

CDR3 coding DNA: TGTGCCAGCAGCTGGGTGGCGGGCCCCCAAGAGACCCAGTACTTC. It specifies CASSWVAGPQETQYF. The chain carries TRBV5-6 and TRBJ2-5; tentatively, D is TRBD2 (5 bases). Germline CDR1 and CDR2: SGHDT and YYEEEE. The ends were cut back, 3 bases at V and 1 base at J, with 13 bases in the middle. There are 15 residues in the CDR3.

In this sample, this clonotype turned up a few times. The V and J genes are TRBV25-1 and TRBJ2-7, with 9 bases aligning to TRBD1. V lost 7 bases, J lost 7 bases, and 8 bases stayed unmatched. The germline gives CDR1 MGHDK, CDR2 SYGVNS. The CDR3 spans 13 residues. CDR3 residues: CASKGQGTREQYF. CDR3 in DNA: TGTGCCAGCAAGGGACAGGGTACGAGGGAGCAGTACTTC.

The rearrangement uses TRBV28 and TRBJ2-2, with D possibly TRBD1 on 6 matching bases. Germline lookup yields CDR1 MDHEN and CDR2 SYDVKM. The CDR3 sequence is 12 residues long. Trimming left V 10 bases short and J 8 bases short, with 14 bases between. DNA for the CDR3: TGTGCCACGAACACCGGGACAGGGGAGCTGTTTTTT. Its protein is CATNTGTGELFF.

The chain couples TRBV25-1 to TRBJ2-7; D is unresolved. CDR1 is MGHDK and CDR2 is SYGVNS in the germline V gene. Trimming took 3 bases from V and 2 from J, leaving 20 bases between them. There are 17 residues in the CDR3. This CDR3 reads CASSESLPGRYTYEQYF. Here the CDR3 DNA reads TGTGCCAGCAGTGAGTCACTCCCTGGACGATATACCTACGAGCAGTACTTC.

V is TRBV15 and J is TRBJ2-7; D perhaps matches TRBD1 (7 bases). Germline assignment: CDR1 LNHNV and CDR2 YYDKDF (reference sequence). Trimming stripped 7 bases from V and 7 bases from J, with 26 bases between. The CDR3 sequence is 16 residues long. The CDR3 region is CATTVGRQGGYNEQYF. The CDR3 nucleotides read TGTGCCACCACCGTGGGTCGGCAGGGGGGATACAATGAGCAGTACTTC.

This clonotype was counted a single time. The CDR3 bases are TGTGCCAGCTCGTCACGCGGGGGCTCAGCAGATACGCAGTATTTT. Translation gives CASSSRGGSADTQYF. This chain joins TRBV18 and TRBJ2-3, with D perhaps TRBD2 (7 bases). Germline loops: CDR1 KGHSH, CDR2 LQKENI. This CDR3 has 15 amino acids. The V gene lost 6 bases and the J gene lost 4 bases, with 17 bases spanning the gap.